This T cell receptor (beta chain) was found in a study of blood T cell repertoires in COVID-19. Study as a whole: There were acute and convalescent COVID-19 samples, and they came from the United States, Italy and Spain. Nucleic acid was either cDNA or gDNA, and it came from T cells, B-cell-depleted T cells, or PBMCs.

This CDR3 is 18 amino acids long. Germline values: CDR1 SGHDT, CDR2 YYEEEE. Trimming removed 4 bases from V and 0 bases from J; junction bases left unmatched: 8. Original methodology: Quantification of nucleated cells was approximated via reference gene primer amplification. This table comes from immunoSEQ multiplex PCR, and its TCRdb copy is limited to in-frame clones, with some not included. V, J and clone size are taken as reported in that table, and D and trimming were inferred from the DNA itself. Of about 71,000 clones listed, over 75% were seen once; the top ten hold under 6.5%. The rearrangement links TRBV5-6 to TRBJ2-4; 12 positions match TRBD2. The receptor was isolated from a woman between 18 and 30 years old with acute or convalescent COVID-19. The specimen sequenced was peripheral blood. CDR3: CASSTRTSGVRAKNIQYF. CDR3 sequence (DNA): TGTGCCAGCAGCACGAGGACTAGCGGGGTGAGAGCCAAAAACATTCAGTACTTC.